Each of the 21 T cell receptor beta chains below was sequenced from the same sample in a study of T cell responses to AZD1222 COVID-19 vaccine. The repertoire was sequenced with immunoSEQ multiplex PCR; TCRdb's copy has only in-frame clones and lacks some. The sample holds over 150,000 clones, 90% seen once. Sequenced material: peripheral blood, taken on day 0 of AZD1222 vaccination. These receptors were collected from an adult in good health.

V is TRBV5-1 and J is TRBJ1-6; D unclear. Trimming stripped 1 base from V and 7 bases from J, with 12 bases between. The CDR3 covers 15 residues. The germline V gene has CDR1 SGHRS and CDR2 YFSETQ. The CDR3 coding sequence is TGCGCCAGCAGCTTGCAGCAGAGTTCCAATTCACCCCTCCACTTT. This sequence encodes CASSLQQSSNSPLHF.

The rearrangement uses TRBV5-1 and TRBJ2-3; D call uncertain. V was shortened by 4 bases and J by 2 bases, with 14 bases between the two germline ends. The CDR3 is made up of 15 amino acids. Germline V gene lookup returns CDR1 SGHRS and CDR2 YFSETQ. The CDR3: CASSPLGAPTDTQYF. The CDR3, as DNA: TGCGCCAGCAGCCCGCTAGGAGCGCCCACAGATACGCAGTATTTT.

The chain has TRBV6-1 and TRBJ1-5; TRBD1 matches 9 bases. The CDR3 contains 16 residues. The germline V gene encodes CDR1 MNHNS and CDR2 SASEGT. Losses at the gene ends were 1 base for V and 5 bases for J; bases not matched to a gene: 6. The CDR3 DNA follows: TGTGCCAGCAGTGAAGTTGGGACAGGGATATATCAGCCCCAGCATTTT. As protein: CASSEVGTGIYQPQHF.

The rearrangement uses TRBV3-1 (or the pseudogene TRBV3-2) and TRBJ1-2, with 8 nucleotides matching TRBD1. The CDR3 covers 16 residues. CDR1 and CDR2 from the germline V gene are LGHDT and YNNKEL (reference sequence). V lost 3 bases, J lost 3 bases, and 9 bases stayed unmatched. Here the CDR3 DNA reads TGTGCCAGCAGCCAGCATACACCACAGGGGGACTATGGCTACACCTTC. It codes for CASSQHTPQGDYGYTF.

This clone occurred once. V gene TRBV11-2 combines with J gene TRBJ2-2; D unresolved. There are 15 residues in the CDR3. V was pared by 1 base and J by 5 bases, with 11 bases between. Germline V gene data show CDR1 as SGHAT and CDR2 as FQNNGV. The CDR3 coding sequence is TGTGCCAGCAGCTTAGGTGCGCGGCGGACCGGGGAGCTGTTTTTT. Protein sequence: CASSLGARRTGELFF. Using reference TRBV11-2 and TRBJ2-2 for the parts outside the CDR3, the full variable domain is EAGVAQSPRYKIIEKRQSVAFWCNPISGHATLYWYQQILGQGPKLLIQFQNNGVVDDSQLPKDRFSAERLKGVDSTLKIQPAKLEDSAVYLCASSLGARRTGELFFGEGSRLTVL.

This chain uses TRBV5-5 with TRBJ2-3; D uncertain. CDR3 size: 14 residues. With 1 base removed from V and 3 bases from J, the gap between germline ends came to 9 bases. CDR1 is SGHKS, CDR2 YYEKEE, per germline (reference sequence). CDR3 bases: TGTGCCAGCAGCTTGATCCCCGGGACAGATACGCAGTATTTT. It is translated as CASSLIPGTDTQYF.

J is TRBJ2-2 and V is TRBV2; D is possibly TRBD1 (6 bases). This CDR3 contains 15 residues. With 6 bases removed from V and 1 base from J, the gap between germline ends came to 12 bases. Germline V CDR1 and CDR2: SNHLY, FYNNEI. CDR3 nucleotide sequence: TGTGCCAGCAGGCAGATAGGGGGGAACACCGGGGAGCTGTTTTTT. Protein product: CASRQIGGNTGELFF.

The genes are TRBV30 and TRBJ2-1, with D unresolved. The V end was cut by 8 bases, the J end by 3 bases, with 11 bases between. This CDR3 comprises 12 residues. Germline V lookup: CDR1 GTSNPN, CDR2 SVGIG (reference sequence). CDR3 protein: CAAPSDYNEQFF. The DNA of the CDR3 is TGTGCCGCCCCGTCGGACTACAATGAGCAGTTCTTC.

The chain couples TRBV29-1 to TRBJ1-1; the D gene is possibly TRBD1 (6 bases). Trimming stripped 1 base from V and 4 bases from J, with 19 bases between. CDR3 length: 16 amino acids. Germline lookup yields CDR1 SQVTM and CDR2 ANQGSEA. The CDR3, as DNA: TGCAGCGTTGAAGTCCGGGGGGGCCCGGTGGGCACTGAAGCTTTCTTT. Translation: CSVEVRGGPVGTEAFF.

This chain joins TRBV5-6 and TRBJ2-2, with D possibly matching TRBD1 (5 bases). This CDR3 contains 13 residues. Trimming took off 4 bases at V and 7 bases at J, with 11 bases between the two ends. Germline values: CDR1 SGHDT, CDR2 YYEEEE. CDR3 residues: CASSIRDSGELFF. CDR3 DNA: TGTGCCAGCAGCATCAGGGATAGCGGGGAGCTGTTTTTT. Looking up the rest from reference TRBV5-6 and TRBJ2-2 gives the full variable domain: DAGVTQSPTHLIKTRGQQVTLRCSPKSGHDTVSWYQQALGQGPQFIFQYYEEEERQRGNFPDRFSGHQFPNYSSELNVNALLLGDSALYLCASSIRDSGELFFGEGSRLTVL.

V is TRBV2 and J is TRBJ2-3, with a tentative D call TRBD1 (5 bases). CDR1 is SNHLY, CDR2 FYNNEI, per germline. The CDR3 contains 14 residues. V lost 6 bases to trimming and J lost 4 bases, with 14 bases between them. CDR3 protein: CASSKEGVSDTQYF. Written as DNA, the CDR3 is TGTGCCAGCAGCAAGGAAGGGGTTTCAGATACGCAGTATTTT.

The V gene is TRBV3-1 (or the pseudogene TRBV3-2), the J gene TRBJ2-7; D is perhaps TRBD2 (5 bases). V shed 1 base and J shed 1 base, with 5 bases lying between them. The CDR3 sequence is 13 residues long. Per the germline V gene, CDR1 is LGHDT and CDR2 is YNNKEL (reference sequence). The CDR3 region is CASSQVASYEQYF. The CDR3 DNA sequence: TGTGCCAGCAGCCAAGTAGCGTCCTACGAGCAGTACTTC.

The chain has TRBV11-1 and TRBJ2-2; D is ambiguous. Germline V gene lookup returns CDR1 SGHAT and CDR2 FQDESV (reference sequence). The V end lost 6 bases, the J end lost 5 bases, and 16 bases lay between the germline ends. CDR3 length: 15 residues. The CDR3 DNA follows: TGTGCCAGCAGAGGTAATGGCTGGGCGACCGGGGAGCTGTTTTTT. Translation: CASRGNGWATGELFF.

This CDR3 is CSVVLGSGNTIYF. The CDR3 DNA sequence: TGCAGCGTTGTACTAGGATCTGGAAACACCATATATTTT. This chain joins TRBV29-1 and TRBJ1-3; the D is unclear. The V end was cut by 4 bases, the J end by 1 base, with 8 bases between. The CDR3 loop spans 13 amino acids. CDR1 SQVTM and CDR2 ANQGSEA come from the germline V gene.

This clone was seen once. The sample carries other DNA sequences with the same CDR3. V and J are TRBV12-3 or TRBV12-4 and TRBJ2-5; D is undetermined. V lost 1 base to trimming and J lost 4 bases, with 1 base between them. The CDR3 length is 11 residues. The CDR3 loop reads CASSLGETQYF. DNA for the CDR3: TGTGCCAGCAGTTTAGGAGAGACCCAGTACTTC.

This chain links TRBV28 with TRBJ1-5; D may be TRBD1 (5 bases). The ends were cut back, 6 bases at V and 0 bases at J, with 15 bases in the middle. CDR3 length equals 16 residues. CDR1 MDHEN and CDR2 SYDVKM come from the germline V gene. CDR3 region: CASRIQGLNSNQPQHF. CDR3 sequence (DNA): TGTGCCAGCAGAATCCAGGGACTCAATAGCAATCAGCCCCAGCATTTT.

The J gene is TRBJ2-7, the V gene TRBV5-1, with 9 positions matching TRBD2. The V and J ends lost 5 bases and 1 base, in that order; junction bases with no gene match: 7. The germline gives CDR1 SGHRS, CDR2 YFSETQ. The CDR3 is 15 residues long. This CDR3 reads CASSRASGTSYEQYF. The CDR3 DNA reads TGCGCCAGCAGTAGGGCTAGCGGGACGTCCTACGAGCAGTACTTC.

The chain combines TRBV28 with TRBJ1-4; unclear D gene. V was shortened by 8 bases and J by 0 bases, with 10 bases between the two germline ends. This CDR3 is built from 14 residues. Germline V CDR1 and CDR2: MDHEN, SYDVKM. CDR3 loop: CASRPIATNEKLFF. The CDR3 DNA sequence: TGTGCCAGCCGACCCATTGCAACTAATGAAAAACTGTTTTTT.

This clone occurred once. This sequence joins TRBV2 and TRBJ1-2; TRBD1 matches at 7 bases. CDR3 size: 16 residues. Germline values: CDR1 SNHLY, CDR2 FYNNEI. J was trimmed by 8 bases and V by 4 bases; bases with no gene match: 16. As DNA, the CDR3 is TGTGCCAGCAGTGTCCACCCGACAGGGACTGGCGGCGGCTACACCTTC. This sequence encodes CASSVHPTGTGGGYTF.

This clone appeared a single time. CDR3 in DNA: TGTGCCAGCAGTTTGACAGGTGTGGGTGGCTACACCTTC. Its protein product is CASSLTGVGGYTF. The chain carries TRBV27 and TRBJ1-2, with a weak D call TRBD1 (6 bases). V was clipped by 3 bases and J by 7 bases, with 12 bases between them. The CDR3 is 13 amino acids. Germline lookup yields CDR1 MNHEY and CDR2 SMNVEV (reference sequence).

The chain is built from TRBV2 and TRBJ2-5, with D maybe TRBD2 (5 bases). The CDR3 spans 11 residues. The V and J ends lost 8 bases and 5 bases respectively, with 9 bases between them. Germline V lookup: CDR1 SNHLY, CDR2 FYNNEI. This chain's CDR3 is CASGLGETQYF. The CDR3 nucleotides are TGTGCCAGCGGACTTGGGGAGACCCAGTACTTC. Filled out from reference TRBV2 and TRBJ2-5, the complete variable domain reads EPEVTQTPSHQVTQMGQEVILRCVPISNHLYFYWYRQILGQKVEFLVSFYNNEISEKSEIFDDQFSVERPDGSNFTLKIRSTKLEDSAMYFCASGLGETQYFGPGTRLLVL.